Detailed here is one T cell receptor (beta chain). Antigen: not known. The sample originates from a study of cytomegalovirus exposure and HLA in healthy donors. 13 Jbeta primers and 60 Vbeta primers were used for the PCR. TCRdb's table, derived via immunoSEQ multiplex PCR, lists solely in-frame clones and lacks some. This sample's clone table lists about 200,000 clones. Findings and caveats of the study: Most subjects had HLA-A and HLA-B alleles reportedly predicted accurately by TCR beta sequences.

Among the donors, all were healthy bone marrow donors. The germline gives CDR1 MNHNS, CDR2 SASEGT. With V trimmed by 8 bases and J by 3 bases, 12 bases remained unmatched. The CDR3 loop spans 15 amino acids. The TCR originated in a girl aged 2-9 years in good health and CMV-seropositive. Source material: PBMCs. The chain uses TRBV6-1 and TRBJ2-7; 8 positions match TRBD2. Here the CDR3 reads CASQSRKTSVYEQYF. CDR3 in DNA: TGTGCCAGCCAATCCAGAAAGACTAGCGTCTACGAGCAGTACTTC.